A single sample gave rise to the 28 T cell receptor beta chains below, sequenced in a study of blood T cell repertoires in COVID-19. Profiling relied on immunoSEQ multiplex PCR, and the TCRdb table lists in-frame clones only, not all of them. Counted here are about 500,000 clones, roughly nine tenths occurring once; the ten biggest clones make up roughly 8%. Sequencing was performed on peripheral blood. The receptor source for this set is a woman aged 45 to 65 with COVID-19, enrolled during active disease.

In nucleotides, the CDR3 is TGTGCCAGCAGTCCTACAGGACAAGGCTACACCTTC. The encoded protein is CASSPTGQGYTF. The chain employs TRBV6-5 and TRBJ1-2, with a tentative D call TRBD1 (5 bases). The CDR3 totals 12 residues. In germline, CDR1 is MNHEY, CDR2 SVGAGI. Trimming removed 5 bases at V and 8 bases at J, with 12 bases between.

V is TRBV21-1 and J is TRBJ1-5; TRBD1 is the table's D call and was not checked against the DNA. TRBV21-1 is given as a pseudogene. The CDR3 is 14 amino acids. CDR3 sequence: CASSNDRGPQPQHF. In DNA, the CDR3 is TGTGCCAGCAGCAACGACAGGGGGCCCCAGCCCCAGCATTTT.

The V and J genes are TRBV12-3 or TRBV12-4 and TRBJ1-1; no firm D call. The CDR3 totals 12 residues. Trimming stripped 6 bases from V and 5 bases from J, with 10 bases between. The CDR3 DNA follows: TGTGCCAGCAGCCGCATCGGGACTGAAGCTTTCTTT. Translation gives CASSRIGTEAFF.

The J gene is TRBJ2-5, the V gene TRBV11-3; no firm D call. The V gene's germline CDR1 is SGHNT and CDR2 YENEEA. Trimming took off 5 bases at V and 5 bases at J, with 9 bases between the two ends. The CDR3 sequence is 12 residues long. The chain's CDR3 is CASSGPGETQYF. As DNA, the CDR3 is TGTGCCAGCAGCGGCCCCGGGGAGACCCAGTACTTC. Using reference TRBV11-3 and TRBJ2-5 for the parts outside the CDR3, the full variable domain is EAGVVQSPRYKIIEKKQPVAFWCNPISGHNTLYWYLQNLGQGPELLIRYENEEAVDDSQLPKDRFSAERLKGVDSTLKIQPAELGDSAVYLCASSGPGETQYFGPGTRLLVL.

This clone appeared a single time. Within the sample, other DNA sequences also encode this same CDR3. The J gene is TRBJ1-4, the V gene TRBV7-9; possible D gene TRBD1, 5 bases. In germline, CDR1 is SEHNR, CDR2 FQNEAQ (reference sequence). Between the trimmed V and J ends, which lost 5 bases and 3 bases, there was a span of 13 bases. The CDR3 spans 15 residues. This CDR3 is CASSPQGLANEKLFF. Here the CDR3 DNA reads TGTGCCAGCAGCCCCCAGGGTTTGGCTAATGAAAAACTGTTTTTT.

V is TRBV27 and J is TRBJ2-7, with 10 bases aligning to TRBD1. This CDR3 region has 15 residues. The J segment lost 3 bases and the V segment lost 5 bases, leaving 7 bases of the junction unmatched. CDR1 and CDR2 from the germline V gene are MNHEY and SMNVEV (reference sequence). CDR3 nucleotide sequence: TGTGCCAGCAGTCTCGGACAGGGGGGAATCTACGAGCAGTACTTC. Translating it yields CASSLGQGGIYEQYF.

The J gene is TRBJ2-1, the V gene TRBV7-2; 9 nucleotides line up with TRBD2. From germline, CDR1 is SGHTA and CDR2 FQGNSA. The CDR3 contains 19 residues. V was clipped by 1 base and J by 0 bases; unmatched bases: 10. The CDR3 sequence is CASSLVGRGGPSSYNEQFF. The CDR3 nucleotides are TGTGCCAGCAGCTTAGTCGGGCGGGGGGGTCCTAGCTCCTACAATGAGCAGTTCTTC. Filled out from reference TRBV7-2 and TRBJ2-1, the complete variable domain reads GAGVSQSPSNKVTEKGKDVELRCDPISGHTALYWYRQSLGQGLEFLIYFQGNSAPDKSGLPSDRFSAERTGGSVSTLTIQRTQQEDSAVYLCASSLVGRGGPSSYNEQFFGPGTRLTVL.

This chain uses TRBV6-5 with TRBJ1-1; 12 bases are a match to TRBD1. CDR3 size: 15 residues. The V gene end was trimmed by 6 bases and the J gene end by 11 bases; junction bases not matched to a gene: 13. Germline V lookup: CDR1 MNHEY, CDR2 SVGAGI. DNA of the CDR3: TGTGCCAGCAGCGACCCGGGACAGGGGGCAGTGGGGGCTTTCTTT. Translated: CASSDPGQGAVGAFF.

V is TRBV2 and J is TRBJ2-2; 9 bases fit TRBD1. J gave up 3 bases and V 8 bases, and 1 base lay outside the gene matches. This CDR3 spans 13 amino acids. Germline values: CDR1 SNHLY, CDR2 FYNNEI. CDR3 nucleotides: TGTGCCAGCGGGACAGGGTACACCGGGGAGCTGTTTTTT. Translation: CASGTGYTGELFF.

CDR3 bases: TGTGCCAGCAGAAATGGAGGAGGAGGTACAGATACGCAGTATTTT. Its protein is CASRNGGGGTDTQYF. The V gene is TRBV25-1, the J gene TRBJ2-3; D may be TRBD2 (5 bases). Per the germline V gene, CDR1 is MGHDK and CDR2 is SYGVNS. Trimming removed 6 bases from V and 3 bases from J, with 16 bases in between. The CDR3 runs 15 residues.

The V call is TRBV6-1, the J call TRBJ1-4, with D perhaps matching TRBD1 (5 bases). V lost 1 base, J lost 5 bases, and 5 bases lay in between. Looked up from germline, CDR1 is MNHNS and CDR2 is SASEGT. The CDR3 is made up of 13 amino acids. CDR3 residues: CASSEDRNEKLFF. CDR3 coding DNA: TGTGCCAGCAGTGAAGACAGGAATGAAAAACTGTTTTTT.

The gene calls are TRBV28 and TRBJ1-1, with 8 bases fitting TRBD1. This CDR3 comprises 13 residues. The trim removed 6 bases at V and 8 bases at J, leaving 8 bases unmatched. The germline CDR1 and CDR2 sequences are MDHEN and SYDVKM. The CDR3 sequence is CASRGQGGPEAFF. As DNA, the CDR3 is TGTGCCAGCAGAGGACAGGGAGGGCCCGAAGCTTTCTTT. Drawing the rest from reference TRBV28 and TRBJ1-1, the complete variable domain is DVKVTQSSRYLVKRTGEKVFLECVQDMDHENMFWYRQDPGLGLRLIYFSYDVKMKEKGDIPEGYSVSREKKERFSLILESASTNQTSMYLCASRGQGGPEAFFGQGTRLTVV.

In its sample, this clone was seen once. V gene TRBV18 combines with J gene TRBJ2-4; perhaps TRBD2 as D (5 bases). Germline CDR1 is KGHSH and CDR2 is LQKENI. Trimming pared 2 bases from V and 6 bases from J, leaving 8 bases between. The CDR3 loop spans 13 amino acids. CDR3 nucleotide sequence: TGTGCCAGCTCACCATCTGAGGGAAACATTCAGTACTTC. Translating gives CASSPSEGNIQYF.

The chain uses TRBV3-1 (or the pseudogene TRBV3-2) and TRBJ2-2; possibly TRBD2 for D (6 bases). The CDR3 runs to 16 residues. Trimming left V 3 bases short and J 8 bases short, with 19 bases between. CDR1 and CDR2 (germline): LGHDT, YNNKEL (reference sequence). CDR3 region: CASSHGARLVGGELFF. CDR3 in DNA: TGTGCCAGCAGCCACGGTGCGCGACTAGTGGGGGGGGAGCTGTTTTTT.

This clone was recorded only once. The chain has TRBV9 and TRBJ2-7; 8 positions match TRBD1. V lost 3 bases and J lost 1; bases outside the gene matches: 6. CDR3 length: 15 amino acids. Germline lookup yields CDR1 SGDLS and CDR2 YYNGEE. This CDR3 reads CASSASTGVSYEQYF. The CDR3 DNA is TGTGCCAGCAGCGCATCGACAGGGGTATCCTACGAGCAGTACTTC.

V is TRBV5-1 and J is TRBJ2-3, with TRBD2 as a possible D gene (5 bases). The V and J ends lost 7 bases and 6 bases respectively, with 21 bases between them. The CDR3 totals 15 residues. CDR1 is SGHRS and CDR2 is YFSETQ in the germline V gene. This chain's CDR3 is CASCLISGNVDTQYF. CDR3 in DNA: TGCGCCAGCTGCCTAATCAGCGGAAACGTGGATACGCAGTATTTT.

V gene TRBV2 combines with J gene TRBJ2-7; D is perhaps TRBD1 (5 bases). The CDR3 has 15 residues. Germline assignment: CDR1 SNHLY and CDR2 FYNNEI. With 3 bases removed from V and 2 bases from J, the gap between germline ends came to 14 bases. The CDR3 DNA reads as TGTGCCAGCAGTGAGGTGAGAGACAGACCCTACGAGCAGTACTTC. Translating gives CASSEVRDRPYEQYF. Using reference TRBV2 and TRBJ2-7 for the parts outside the CDR3, the full variable domain is EPEVTQTPSHQVTQMGQEVILRCVPISNHLYFYWYRQILGQKVEFLVSFYNNEISEKSEIFDDQFSVERPDGSNFTLKIRSTKLEDSAMYFCASSEVRDRPYEQYFGPGTRLTVT.

This chain connects TRBV2 to TRBJ2-5, with a tentative D call TRBD1 (6 bases). Germline loops: CDR1 SNHLY, CDR2 FYNNEI. This CDR3 region has 13 residues. V lost 9 bases and J 2 bases, leaving 13 bases between the germline ends. This chain's CDR3 is CASKGDLQETQYF. The CDR3 DNA reads as TGTGCCAGTAAGGGGGACCTTCAAGAGACCCAGTACTTC.

The V call is TRBV14, the J call TRBJ1-1; D not resolved. Looked up from germline, CDR1 is SGHDN and CDR2 is FVKESK. This CDR3 is built from 13 residues. V was trimmed by 3 bases and J by 1 base, leaving 6 bases between them. CDR3 coding DNA: TGTGCCAGCAGCCATACACAGAACACTGAAGCTTTCTTT. Residues: CASSHTQNTEAFF.

The gene calls are TRBV6-4 and TRBJ2-3, with TRBD1 matching 8 bases. In germline, CDR1 is MRHNA, CDR2 SNTAGT. With V trimmed by 3 bases and J by 5 bases, 7 bases remained unmatched. The CDR3 runs 15 residues. CDR3 coding DNA: TGTGCCAGCAGTGAGCTGTCAGGGGGCGGAGATACGCAGTATTTT. It is translated as CASSELSGGGDTQYF.

CDR3 DNA sequence: TGTGCCAGCAGTTTAAGGGGCGCGGGGTATGGCTACACCTTC. This gives the protein CASSLRGAGYGYTF. The chain links TRBV27 to TRBJ1-2; tentative D call: TRBD1 (5 bases). The CDR3 consists of 14 residues. Between the trimmed V and J ends, which lost 2 bases and 5 bases, there was a span of 12 bases. Germline-derived CDR1 and CDR2 are MNHEY and SMNVEV (reference sequence).

This sequence joins TRBV6-1 and TRBJ1-3; tentatively, D is TRBD1 (5 bases). Trimming cost V 3 bases and J 2 bases, with 17 bases left between them. The CDR3 is 17 amino acids. In germline, CDR1 is MNHNS, CDR2 SASEGT. The CDR3 reads CASSDKFSRVTGNTIYF. CDR3 sequence (DNA): TGTGCCAGCAGTGATAAATTCTCCAGGGTGACTGGAAACACCATATATTTT.

The V gene is TRBV3-1 (or the pseudogene TRBV3-2), the J gene TRBJ2-3, with 16 positions matching TRBD2. Germline CDR1 reads LGHDT; CDR2 reads YNNKEL (reference sequence). Trimming took 4 bases from V and 5 from J; bases not matched to a gene: 6. The CDR3 covers 17 residues. The CDR3 region is CASSLGLAGGQGDTQYF. CDR3 DNA: TGTGCCAGCAGCCTGGGACTAGCGGGGGGGCAGGGAGATACGCAGTATTTT.

This chain's CDR3 is CASRPGGNTGELFF. CDR3 DNA sequence: TGTGCCAGCAGACCCGGGGGGAACACCGGGGAGCTGTTTTTT. The chain has TRBV3-1 (or the pseudogene TRBV3-2) and TRBJ2-2; TRBD2 might be the D (6 bases). The CDR3 is 14 amino acids. The germline CDR1 and CDR2 sequences are LGHDT and YNNKEL (reference sequence). V lost 6 bases, J lost 1 base, and 9 bases lay in between.

The chain joins TRBV19 to TRBJ1-6; TRBD1 matches 8 bases. V lost 6 bases to trimming and J lost 6 bases; unmatched junction nucleotides: 10. CDR3 length equals 16 residues. Germline V gene sequence: CDR1 LNHDA, CDR2 SQIVND (reference sequence). CDR3 DNA: TGTGCCAGTAGCGACAGGGGAATGTACTCTAATTCACCCCTCCACTTT. This codes for CASSDRGMYSNSPLHF.

The chain carries TRBV11-2 and TRBJ2-1; 7 bases match TRBD1. Germline CDR1 reads SGHAT; CDR2 reads FQNNGV. Losses at the gene ends were 5 bases for V and 10 bases for J; bases not matched to a gene: 8. The length of the CDR3 is 13 residues. This chain's CDR3 is CASSPRDSREQFF. CDR3 DNA sequence: TGTGCCAGCAGCCCCCGGGACAGCCGGGAGCAGTTCTTC.

The CDR3 spells CASSLGSGMNTEAFF. CDR3 DNA sequence: TGCGCCAGCAGTCTGGGGTCGGGAATGAACACTGAAGCTTTCTTT. This chain connects TRBV5-1 to TRBJ1-1; D uncertain. CDR3 length: 15 amino acids. V gave up 5 bases and J gave up 0 bases, with 14 bases separating them. Germline CDR1 and CDR2: SGHRS and YFSETQ.

In this sample, this clone turned up once. This chain connects TRBV30 to TRBJ1-2; 9 bases align to TRBD1. Germline V gene data show CDR1 as GTSNPN and CDR2 as SVGIG (reference sequence). The CDR3 runs to 13 residues. The trim removed 3 bases at V and 8 bases at J, leaving 7 bases unmatched. CDR3 DNA sequence: TGTGCCTGGAGCCCCGGACAGGGGAACGGCTACACCTTC. Translation: CAWSPGQGNGYTF.